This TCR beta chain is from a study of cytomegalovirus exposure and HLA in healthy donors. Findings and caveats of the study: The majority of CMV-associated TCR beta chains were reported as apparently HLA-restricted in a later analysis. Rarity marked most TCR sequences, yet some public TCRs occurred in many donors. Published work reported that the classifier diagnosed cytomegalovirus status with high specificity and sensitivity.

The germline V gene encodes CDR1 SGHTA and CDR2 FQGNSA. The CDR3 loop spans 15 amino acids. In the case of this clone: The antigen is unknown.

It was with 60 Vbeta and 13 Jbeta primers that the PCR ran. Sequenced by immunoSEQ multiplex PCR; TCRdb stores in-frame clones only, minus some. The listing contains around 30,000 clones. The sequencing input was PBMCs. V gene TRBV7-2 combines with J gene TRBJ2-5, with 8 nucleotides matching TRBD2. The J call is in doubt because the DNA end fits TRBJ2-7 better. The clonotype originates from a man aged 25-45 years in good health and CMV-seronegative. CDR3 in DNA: TGTGCCAGCAGCCCCCCGGGACTAGGGTCCTACGAGCAGTACTTC. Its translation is CASSPPGLGSYEQYF.